In this sample, the clone carrying this T cell receptor beta chain turned up once. Original processing methods: Quantification of nucleated cells was approximated via reference gene primer amplification. Generated by immunoSEQ multiplex PCR, the TCRdb table keeps only in-frame clones and is missing some. V and J calls and clone size follow that table, whereas D and trimming were derived from the DNA. The table shows fewer than 250,000 clones, with about 90% occurring only once. Enrollment of patients from Seattle took place during active infection, with longitudinal follow-up. The source of the sample is a study of blood T cell repertoires in COVID-19. Study summary: The United States, Italy and Spain were the sources of the acute and convalescent COVID-19 samples. PBMCs, B-cell-depleted T cells, or T cells were the source of the cDNA or gDNA that made up the material.

Per the germline V gene, CDR1 is KGHSH and CDR2 is LQKENI. This CDR3 has 15 residues. Trimming stripped 4 bases from V and 1 base from J, with 11 bases between. This TCR was sampled from a man younger than 45 with COVID-19, enrolled during active disease. V and J are TRBV18 and TRBJ1-5; perhaps TRBD1 as D (6 bases). The source material was peripheral blood. DNA for the CDR3: TGTGCCAGCTCACAGGCCACAGGGAGCAATCAGCCCCAGCATTTT. Encoded protein: CASSQATGSNQPQHF.